These 5 T cell receptor beta chains share one sample of origin, sequenced in a study of radiation and T cells in renal cell carcinoma. TCRdb keeps only in-frame clones here, not all; method: immunoSEQ multiplex PCR. Seen here are 45,000 to 55,000 clones, 75% to 85% observed once, and the top ten hold 29%. Time point reported: blood 2 weeks post-SBRT. Documented treatment: 15 Gy SBRT to primary tumor, nephrectomy 4 weeks later. This sample comprised blood, obtained from a patient whose treatment included radiotherapy and nephrectomy. These receptors were taken from a woman between 65 and 79 years old with renal cell carcinoma.

The chain's CDR3 is CASSLVQGASYNSPLHF. The CDR3 DNA reads as TGTGCCAGCAGCTTGGTACAGGGGGCTTCCTATAATTCACCCCTCCACTTT. The chain carries TRBV5-6 and TRBJ1-6, with 9 bases matching TRBD1. This CDR3 contains 17 residues. With V trimmed by 0 bases and J by 1 base, 2 bases remained unmatched. Germline-derived CDR1 and CDR2 are SGHDT and YYEEEE.

The rearrangement joins TRBV7-9 to TRBJ2-3; D gene unclear. Trimming took 0 bases from V and 5 from J, leaving 0 bases between them. The CDR3 has 11 amino acids. Germline-derived CDR1 and CDR2 are SEHNR and FQNEAQ (reference sequence). CDR3 region: CASSLADTQYF. The CDR3 DNA is TGTGCCAGCAGCTTAGCAGATACGCAGTATTTT.

With regard to this clone: One junction end disagrees with the germline gene, perhaps due to a read error. The chain couples TRBV20-1 to TRBJ2-7; TRBD1 aligns across 10 bases. The CDR3 extends over 11 amino acids. Germline V gene data show CDR1 as DFQATT and CDR2 as SNEGSKA (reference sequence). In DNA form, the CDR3 reads TGCAGTGCTAGACCCCGGGACAGGGGTTGGTTC. The encoded protein is CSARPRDRGWF.

This rearrangement joins TRBV29-1 to TRBJ2-1, with 12 bases matching TRBD2. V trimming: 6 bases; J trimming: 4 bases; junction bases outside the gene matches: 4. CDR1 and CDR2 from the germline V gene are SQVTM and ANQGSEA. The CDR3 is 14 residues long. The CDR3 bases are TGCAGCGTCCGCCTAGCGGGGGGGTACAATGAGCAGTTCTTC. Translation gives CSVRLAGGYNEQFF.

This CDR3 is CASREAGTGGSLEQYF. For the CDR3, the DNA is TGTGCCAGCAGGGAAGCCGGGACAGGGGGGTCTCTCGAGCAGTACTTC. V gene TRBV25-1 combines with J gene TRBJ2-7; 11 positions agree with TRBD1. V gave up 6 bases and J gave up 6 bases; unmatched junction bases: 13. This CDR3 contains 16 residues. Germline V lookup: CDR1 MGHDK, CDR2 SYGVNS.